This T cell receptor beta chain is drawn from a study of pediatric ulcerative colitis. Study outcomes and limitations: This repertoire reflects total lymphocytes rather than subpopulations like regulatory T cells.

Each sample received Survey-level depth of up to 500,000 reads. Repertoires were generated with immunoSEQ multiplex PCR, while TCRdb's copy carries only in-frame clones and drops some. Found here are roughly 38,000 clones, around 78% of them singletons; the top ten hold 20% to 25%. The diagnostic colonoscopy in ulcerative colitis patients preceded any immunosuppressive treatment. Colonoscopy and blood draw happened at the same time. For this clone: What it recognizes is unknown.

Germline CDR1 MNHNY, CDR2 SVGAGI (reference sequence). The CDR3 length is 14 residues. The V end lost 2 bases, the J end lost 11 bases, and 13 bases lay between the germline ends. Source material: blood. The clonotype comes from a girl between 5 and 17 years old with moderate ulcerative colitis. V is TRBV6-6 and J is TRBJ1-6; D ambiguous. The CDR3 region is CASSYVFGEPPLHF. The DNA of the CDR3 is TGTGCCAGCAGTTACGTCTTTGGGGAACCACCCCTCCACTTT.